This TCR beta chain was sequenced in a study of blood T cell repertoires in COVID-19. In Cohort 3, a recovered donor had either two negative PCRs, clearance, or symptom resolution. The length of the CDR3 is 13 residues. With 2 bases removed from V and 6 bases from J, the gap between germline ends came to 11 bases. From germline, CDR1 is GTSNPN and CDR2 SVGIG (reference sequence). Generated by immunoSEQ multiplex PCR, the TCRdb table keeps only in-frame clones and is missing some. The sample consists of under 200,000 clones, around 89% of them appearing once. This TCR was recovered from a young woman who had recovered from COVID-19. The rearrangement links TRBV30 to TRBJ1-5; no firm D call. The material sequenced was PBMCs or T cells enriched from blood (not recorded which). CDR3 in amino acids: CAWSFSEGQPQHF. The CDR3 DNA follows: TGTGCCTGGAGTTTTTCCGAGGGTCAGCCCCAGCATTTT.